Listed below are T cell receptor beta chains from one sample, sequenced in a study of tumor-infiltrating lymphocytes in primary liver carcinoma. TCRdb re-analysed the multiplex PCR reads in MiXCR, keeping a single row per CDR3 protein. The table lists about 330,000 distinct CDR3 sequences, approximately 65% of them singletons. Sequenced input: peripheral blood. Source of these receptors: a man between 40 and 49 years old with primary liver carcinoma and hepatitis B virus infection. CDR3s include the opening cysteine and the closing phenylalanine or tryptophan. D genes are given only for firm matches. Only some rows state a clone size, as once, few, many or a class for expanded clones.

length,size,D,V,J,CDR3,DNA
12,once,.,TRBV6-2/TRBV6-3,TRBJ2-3,CASCYGVDTQYF,TGTGCCAGCTGTTACGGTGTAGATACGCAGTATTTT
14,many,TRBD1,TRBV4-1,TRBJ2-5,CASSQAVTGETQYF,TGCGCCAGCAGCCAAGCCGTGACAGGGGAGACCCAGTACTTC
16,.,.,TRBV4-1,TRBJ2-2,CASNDLDRWLTGEPFF,TGCGCCAGCAACGATCTGGATAGGTGGTTAACCGGGGAGCCGTTTTTT
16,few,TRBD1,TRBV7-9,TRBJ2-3,CASSLHGQGATDTQYF,TGTGCCAGCAGCTTACACGGACAGGGGGCAACAGATACGCAGTATTTT
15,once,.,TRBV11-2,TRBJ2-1,CASSQKSSKYNEQFF,TGTGCCAGCAGCCAGAAGTCCTCAAAGTACAACGAGCAGTTCTTC
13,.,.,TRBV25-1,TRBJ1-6,CVSRGVMNSPLHF,TGTGTCAGCAGAGGGGTAATGAATTCACCCCTCCACTTT
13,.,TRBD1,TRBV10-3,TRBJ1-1,CAISESQGVEAFF,TGTGCCATCAGTGAGTCACAGGGGGTTGAAGCTTTCTTT
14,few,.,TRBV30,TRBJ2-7,CAWSRAANSYEQYF,TGTGCCTGGAGTAGGGCAGCCAACTCCTACGAGCAGTACTTC
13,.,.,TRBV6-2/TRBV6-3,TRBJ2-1,CASTYSSYNERFF,TGTGCCAGCACCTATAGCTCCTACAATGAGAGGTTCTTC
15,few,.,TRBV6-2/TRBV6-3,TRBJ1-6,CASSSGDTVGSPLHF,TGTGCCAGCAGTTCCGGGGACACCGTAGGTTCACCCCTCCACTTT
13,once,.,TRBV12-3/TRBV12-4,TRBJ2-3,CASSAPGRAAQYF,TGTGCCAGCAGTGCACCCGGACGGGCAGCGCAGTATTTT
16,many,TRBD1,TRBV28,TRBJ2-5,CASSPTPGQGTKTQYF,TGTGCCAGCAGTCCCACCCCGGGACAGGGTACGAAGACCCAGTACTTC
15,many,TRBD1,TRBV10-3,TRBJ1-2,CAISEPDREDYGYTF,TGTGCCATCAGTGAGCCGGACAGGGAAGACTATGGCTACACCTTC
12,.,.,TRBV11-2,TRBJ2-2,CASPTNSGELFF,TGTGCCAGCCCTACTAACAGCGGGGAGCTGTTTTTT
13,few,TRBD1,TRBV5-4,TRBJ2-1,CASSRQGYNEQFF,TGTGCCAGCAGCAGACAGGGTTACAATGAGCAGTTCTTC
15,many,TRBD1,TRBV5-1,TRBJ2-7,CASSLEPGGGYEQYF,TGCGCCAGCAGCTTGGAACCAGGGGGCGGCTACGAGCAGTACTTC
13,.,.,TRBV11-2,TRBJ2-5,CASSSNTQETQCF,TGTGCCAGCAGCTCTAATACTCAAGAGACCCAGTGCTTC
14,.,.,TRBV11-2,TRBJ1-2,CASRKTGGNYGYTF,TGTGCCAGCAGAAAGACAGGTGGGAATTATGGCTACACCTTC
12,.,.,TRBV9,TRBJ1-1,CANSVATGEAFF,TGTGCCAACAGCGTAGCTACCGGTGAAGCTTTCTTT
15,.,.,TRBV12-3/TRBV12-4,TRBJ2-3,CAGSPGWEGTDTQYF,TGTGCCGGCAGCCCTGGTTGGGAGGGCACAGATACGCAGTATTTT
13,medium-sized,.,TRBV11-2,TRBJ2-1,CASSLGSYNEQFF,TGTGCCAGCAGCCTCGGCAGCTACAATGAGCAGTTCTTC
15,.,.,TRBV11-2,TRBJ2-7,CASSRLVTVVFGEYF,TGTGCCAGCAGCAGGCTGGTAACGGTAGTCTTCGGAGAGTACTTC
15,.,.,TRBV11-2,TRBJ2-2,CASGSAPSNTGELFF,TGTGCTAGCGGCTCAGCCCCGTCAAACACCGGGGAGCTGTTTTTT
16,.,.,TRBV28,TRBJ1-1,CASSSGTWWWDTEAFF,TGTGCCAGCAGTTCCGGGACATGGTGGTGGGACACTGAAGCTTTCTTT
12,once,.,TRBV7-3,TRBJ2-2,CASSTYSGELFF,TGTGCCAGCAGCACGTACTCCGGGGAGCTGTTTTTT
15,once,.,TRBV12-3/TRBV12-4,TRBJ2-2,CASRNVPGMAGELFF,TGTGCCAGCAGAAATGTACCGGGGATGGCCGGGGAGCTGTTTTTT
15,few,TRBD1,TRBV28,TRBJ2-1,CASSLPRTGVDEQFF,TGTGCCAGCAGTTTACCCCGGACAGGGGTCGATGAGCAGTTCTTC
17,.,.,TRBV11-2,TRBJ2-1,CASSLEGVKPNHNEQFF,TGTGCCAGCAGCTTAGAAGGCGTGAAACCTAACCACAATGAGCAGTTCTTC
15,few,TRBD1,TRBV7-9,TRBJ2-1,CASQLQGASYNEQFF,TGTGCCAGCCAGCTGCAGGGGGCTTCCTACAATGAGCAGTTCTTC
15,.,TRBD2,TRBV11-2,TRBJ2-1,CASRSGTSGIGEQFF,TGTGCCAGCAGGTCCGGAACTAGCGGGATAGGTGAGCAGTTCTTC
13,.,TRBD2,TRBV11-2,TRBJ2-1,CASSLGLANEHFF,TGTGCCAGCAGCCTTGGACTAGCTAATGAGCATTTCTTC
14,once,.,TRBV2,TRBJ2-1,CASRVGPASGEQFF,TGTGCCAGCAGGGTGGGACCAGCATCCGGTGAGCAGTTCTTC
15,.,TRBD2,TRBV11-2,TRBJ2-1,CASCPGTSGYNEQFF,TGTGCCAGCTGCCCAGGGACTAGTGGTTACAATGAGCAGTTCTTC
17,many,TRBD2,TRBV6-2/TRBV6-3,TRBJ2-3,CASSYQLGTSQGDTQYF,TGTGCCAGCAGTTACCAACTAGGGACTAGCCAGGGCGATACGCAGTATTTT
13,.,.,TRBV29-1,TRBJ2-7,CSVLVTGTYEQYF,TGCAGCGTTCTTGTGACAGGGACTTACGAGCAGTACTTC
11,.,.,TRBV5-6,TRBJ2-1,CASSLDNGQFF,TGTGCCAGCAGCTTGGACAACGGGCAGTTCTTC
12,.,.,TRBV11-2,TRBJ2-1,CASSYSLRGQFF,TGTGCCAGCAGCTACTCGCTTAGGGGACAGTTCTTC
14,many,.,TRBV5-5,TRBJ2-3,CASSFGATGDTQYF,TGTGCCAGCAGCTTCGGCGCCACGGGAGATACGCAGTATTTT
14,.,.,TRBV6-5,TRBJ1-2,CASSWGAGGYGYTF,TGTGCCAGCAGTTGGGGGGCCGGGGGCTATGGCTACACCTTC
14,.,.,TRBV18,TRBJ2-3,CASSPPSSPDTQYF,TGTGCCAGCTCACCACCGTCTAGCCCAGATACGCAGTATTTT
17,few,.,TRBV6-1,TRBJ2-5,CASSEVLVLATVETQYF,TGTGCCAGCAGTGAAGTCCTAGTTCTAGCGACAGTGGAGACCCAGTACTTC
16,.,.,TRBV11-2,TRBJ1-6,CASSPVTEAPNSPLHF,TGTGCCAGCAGCCCTGTGACAGAGGCACCGAATTCACCCCTCCACTTT
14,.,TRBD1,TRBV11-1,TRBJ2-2,CVSRGQGFSGELFF,TGTGTCAGCAGGGGACAGGGATTCTCCGGGGAACTGTTTTTT
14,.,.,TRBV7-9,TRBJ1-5,CASSLEGAGQPQHF,TGTGCCAGCAGCTTAGAAGGGGCCGGGCAGCCCCAGCATTTT
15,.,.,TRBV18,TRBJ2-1,CASSKRDRLYNEQFF,TGTGCCAGCTCCAAGCGGGACAGACTCTACAATGAGCAGTTCTTC
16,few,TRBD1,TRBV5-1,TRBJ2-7,CASSLAFGTAAYEQYF,TGCGCCAGCAGCTTGGCCTTCGGGACAGCGGCCTACGAGCAGTACTTC
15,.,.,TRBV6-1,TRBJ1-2,CASSEDGGAGYSYTF,TGTGCCAGCAGTGAAGATGGGGGAGCGGGCTATAGCTACACCTTC
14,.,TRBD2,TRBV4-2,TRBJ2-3,CATSQEASGDTQYF,TGTGCCACCAGCCAAGAGGCTAGCGGAGATACGCAGTATTTT
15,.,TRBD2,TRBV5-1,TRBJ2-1,CASSLEVAGYNEQFF,TGCGCCAGCAGCTTGGAGGTAGCGGGCTACAATGAGCAGTTCTTC